These 29 T cell receptor beta chains were all obtained from the same sample, sequenced in a study of cytomegalovirus exposure and HLA in healthy donors. Primers included in the PCR were 60 Vbeta and 13 Jbeta primers. Using immunoSEQ multiplex PCR, the repertoire was profiled, and TCRdb retains in-frame clones only, with some absent. In all, the sample yields approximately 150,000 clones. The material sequenced was PBMCs. The receptors come from a woman under 30 in good health and CMV-seronegative.

V usage is TRBV30 and J usage is TRBJ1-2; TRBD1 agrees at 8 bases. This CDR3 has 12 amino acids. Germline-derived CDR1 and CDR2 are GTSNPN and SVGIG (reference sequence). With V trimmed by 7 bases and J by 10 bases, 11 bases remained unmatched. In DNA form, the CDR3 reads TGTGCCTTCTCCCGGACAGGGAGGTACTACACCTTC. As protein: CAFSRTGRYYTF.

The chain is built from TRBV5-1 and TRBJ2-1, with unresolved D. The CDR3 consists of 13 residues. V was cut by 3 bases and J by 5 bases, with 9 bases left in between. Germline assignment: CDR1 SGHRS and CDR2 YFSETQ. The CDR3 coding sequence is TGCGCCAGCAGCTCCCAGGTAAACAATGAGCAGTTCTTC. Its protein product is CASSSQVNNEQFF.

The chain links TRBV6-5 to TRBJ1-5; 9 bases match TRBD1. The CDR3 length is 15 residues. V gave up 5 bases and J gave up 6 bases; unmatched junction bases: 8. Germline V gene lookup returns CDR1 MNHEY and CDR2 SVGAGI. As DNA, the CDR3 is TGTGCCAGCAGTCGGACAGGGGAAGGGATTCAGCCCCAGCATTTT. Residues: CASSRTGEGIQPQHF.

The V call is TRBV4-2, the J call TRBJ2-1, with 7 bases identical to TRBD2. CDR3 size: 16 residues. From germline, CDR1 is LGHNA and CDR2 YNFKEQ. After removal of 1 base from V and 6 bases from J, the junction contained 9 bases not matched to a gene. CDR3 sequence: CASSQVGGSPPNEQFF. The CDR3 DNA reads TGTGCCAGCAGCCAAGTCGGCGGGAGCCCCCCCAATGAGCAGTTCTTC.

V usage is TRBV4-1 and J usage is TRBJ2-7, with no clear D. Germline V gene sequence: CDR1 MGHRA, CDR2 YSYEKL. The CDR3 length is 15 residues. V dropped 0 bases and J dropped 3 bases, with 12 bases sitting between them. CDR3 sequence: CASSQDGNSFYEQYF. The DNA for the CDR3 is TGCGCCAGCAGCCAAGATGGTAATAGCTTCTACGAGCAGTACTTC.

This chain joins TRBV29-1 and TRBJ2-7; weak D call: TRBD2 (6 bases). The CDR3 runs 13 residues. CDR1 SQVTM and CDR2 ANQGSEA come from the germline V gene. V lost 6 bases and J 7 bases, leaving 19 bases between the germline ends. CDR3 loop: CSVTPGAAWEQYF. The DNA for the CDR3 is TGCAGCGTGACTCCGGGAGCCGCGTGGGAGCAGTACTTC.

The J gene is TRBJ2-3, the V gene TRBV27; D perhaps matches TRBD1 (6 bases). V shed 3 bases and J shed 0 bases, with 19 bases lying between them. Germline CDR1 MNHEY, CDR2 SMNVEV (reference sequence). The CDR3 loop spans 18 amino acids. The CDR3 here is CASSLEHRVYTSTDTQYF. DNA of the CDR3: TGTGCCAGCAGTTTGGAACACAGGGTATACACTAGCACAGATACGCAGTATTTT.

The chain uses TRBV29-1 and TRBJ1-1; no firm D call. Germline-derived CDR1 and CDR2 are SQVTM and ANQGSEA. The length of the CDR3 is 14 residues. V dropped 5 bases and J dropped 4 bases, with 17 bases sitting between them. The chain's CDR3 is CSVRPRVSSTEAFF. DNA for the CDR3: TGCAGCGTTCGTCCGAGGGTATCGAGCACTGAAGCTTTCTTT.

The chain employs TRBV14 and TRBJ1-2; 8 bases are shared with TRBD1. This CDR3 comprises 13 residues. From germline, CDR1 is SGHDN and CDR2 FVKESK. V was pared by 3 bases and J by 3 bases, with 0 bases of the junction left unmatched. The CDR3 sequence is CASSQGQDYGYTF. The CDR3 DNA reads as TGTGCCAGCAGCCAGGGACAGGACTATGGCTACACCTTC.

The chain has TRBV7-2 and TRBJ1-3; TRBD1 agrees at 8 bases. The CDR3 totals 16 residues. Trimming at V came to 6 bases and at J to 3 bases, leaving 10 bases not matched to a gene. The V gene's germline CDR1 is SGHTA and CDR2 FQGNSA. This chain's CDR3 is CASRLDQGAIGNTIYF. CDR3 nucleotides: TGTGCCAGCAGACTGGATCAGGGGGCGATTGGAAACACCATATATTTT.

The gene calls are TRBV7-9 and TRBJ2-2, with 8 bases lining up with TRBD1. The CDR3 extends over 16 amino acids. Germline CDR1 SEHNR, CDR2 FQNEAQ (reference sequence). Germline trimming cut 5 bases from V and 3 bases from J; bases unmatched to any gene: 8. The CDR3 loop reads CASSIRDRRDTGELFF. The CDR3 nucleotides read TGTGCCAGCAGCATCCGGGACAGGAGGGACACCGGGGAGCTGTTTTTT.

J is TRBJ1-4 and V is TRBV7-3, with D perhaps TRBD1 (5 bases). The ends were cut back, 5 bases at V and 7 bases at J, with 20 bases in the middle. The V gene's germline CDR1 is SGHTA and CDR2 FQGTGA. The CDR3 has 16 amino acids. CDR3 sequence: CASSNHRGKRGEKLFF. The CDR3 DNA reads as TGTGCCAGCAGCAACCACCGGGGGAAAAGAGGTGAAAAACTGTTTTTT.

This chain joins TRBV6-1 and TRBJ2-7, with TRBD1 identical over 9 bases. Per the germline V gene, CDR1 is MNHNS and CDR2 is SASEGT. Losses at the gene ends were 3 bases for V and 8 bases for J; bases not matched to a gene: 8. The CDR3 runs to 14 residues. In DNA form, the CDR3 reads TGTGCCAGCAGTGAGTGGACAGGGGTGGGACAGCAGTACGTC. Protein product: CASSEWTGVGQQYV.

V is TRBV7-6 and J is TRBJ1-3; D possibly corresponds to TRBD1 (6 bases). V lost 1 base to trimming and J lost 0 bases, with 16 bases between them. The germline V gene encodes CDR1 SGHVS and CDR2 FNYEAQ. CDR3 length equals 18 residues. CDR3 amino acids: CASSLGRMGQLSGNTIYF. DNA of the CDR3: TGTGCCAGCAGCTTAGGTCGAATGGGACAACTCTCTGGAAACACCATATATTTT. Together with reference TRBV7-6 and TRBJ1-3, the CDR3 gives the full variable domain: GAGVSQSPRYKVTKRGQDVALRCDPISGHVSLYWYRQALGQGPEFLTYFNYEAQQDKSGLPNDRFSAERPEGSISTLTIQRTEQRDSAMYRCASSLGRMGQLSGNTIYFGEGSWLTVV.

This chain joins TRBV30 and TRBJ1-2; 7 bases are shared with TRBD1. Germline assignment: CDR1 GTSNPN and CDR2 SVGIG (reference sequence). The CDR3 covers 14 residues. The junction had 8 bases not matched to a gene; V was cut back by 1 base and J by 6 bases. The CDR3 spells CAWSAKATGDGYTF. The CDR3 DNA reads TGTGCCTGGAGTGCAAAAGCCACAGGGGATGGCTACACCTTC.

The chain joins TRBV10-3 to TRBJ2-5, with 8 nucleotides matching TRBD2. V gave up 10 bases and J gave up 11 bases; unmatched junction bases: 9. Germline-derived CDR1 and CDR2 are ENHRY and SYGVKD. The CDR3 has 11 amino acids. The CDR3 bases are TGTGCCACCAAGATGACTAGCGATCAGTACTTC. Translation gives CATKMTSDQYF.

Comments on this clone: Other nucleotide sequences from this sample produce the same CDR3. This chain links TRBV7-2 with TRBJ2-3; D possibly corresponds to TRBD1 (6 bases). The germline gives CDR1 SGHTA, CDR2 FQGNSA. The V end lost 1 base, the J end lost 2 bases, and 10 bases lay between the germline ends. The length of the CDR3 is 15 residues. The CDR3 DNA sequence: TGTGCCAGCAGCTTAGGAACAGGGATCACAGATACGCAGTATTTT. It encodes CASSLGTGITDTQYF. The variable domain in full, completed from reference TRBV7-2 and TRBJ2-3, reads GAGVSQSPSNKVTEKGKDVELRCDPISGHTALYWYRQSLGQGLEFLIYFQGNSAPDKSGLPSDRFSAERTGGSVSTLTIQRTQQEDSAVYLCASSLGTGITDTQYFGPGTRLTVL.

V and J are TRBV7-2 and TRBJ2-7; 7 positions agree with TRBD2. This CDR3 has 15 residues. Germline V gene lookup returns CDR1 SGHTA and CDR2 FQGNSA. Unmatched junction bases numbered 5, after V lost 0 bases and J lost 3 bases. The DNA of the CDR3 is TGTGCCAGCAGCTTAGCGTGGCCTAGCGGCTACGAGCAGTACGTC. The encoded protein is CASSLAWPSGYEQYV.

V and J are TRBV11-3 and TRBJ1-1, with D unclear. Deletions cut 6 bases from V and 1 base from J, with 6 bases between. The germline gives CDR1 SGHNT, CDR2 YENEEA. There are 12 residues in the CDR3. The CDR3 sequence: CASRRWNTEAFF. The DNA of the CDR3 is TGTGCCAGCAGGAGGTGGAACACTGAAGCTTTCTTT.

This sequence joins TRBV2 and TRBJ2-2; D uncertain. Trimming took off 3 bases at V and 1 base at J, with 15 bases between the two ends. Germline V CDR1 and CDR2: SNHLY, FYNNEI. The CDR3 runs to 17 residues. The CDR3 region is CASSDPVEQLNTGELFF. CDR3 DNA: TGTGCCAGCAGTGATCCCGTCGAACAGCTGAACACCGGGGAGCTGTTTTTT.

This CDR3 is CASSPRVSGYTF. Written as DNA, the CDR3 is TGTGCCAGCAGCCCCCGGGTTTCTGGCTACACCTTC. The chain joins TRBV7-9 to TRBJ1-2; no reliable D call. Trimming cost V 5 bases and J 7 bases, with 11 bases left between them. Germline values: CDR1 SEHNR, CDR2 FQNEAQ (reference sequence). This CDR3 spans 12 amino acids.

This chain uses TRBV6-5 with TRBJ2-7; 8 nucleotides agree with TRBD1. The CDR3 runs to 14 residues. CDR1 is MNHEY, CDR2 SVGAGI, per germline. Trimming cost V 2 bases and J 6 bases; bases outside gene matches: 6. Written as DNA, the CDR3 is TGTGCCAGCAGTTACCAATACGACAGGGGCGAGCAGTACTTC. Translation: CASSYQYDRGEQYF.

The chain carries TRBV7-6 and TRBJ2-3, with TRBD2 matching 14 bases. CDR3 size: 15 residues. The germline gives CDR1 SGHVS, CDR2 FNYEAQ. V lost 11 bases and J lost 8; bases outside the gene matches: 12. The CDR3 bases are TGTGCCCCAAGGGGGACTAGCGGGAGAGGAGGTACGCAGTATTTT. This translates into CAPRGTSGRGGTQYF.

The chain combines TRBV27 with TRBJ2-5; D may be TRBD2 (6 bases). Germline-derived CDR1 and CDR2 are MNHEY and SMNVEV (reference sequence). The CDR3 runs to 10 residues. Trimming took off 5 bases at V and 9 bases at J, with 7 bases between the two ends. The CDR3 loop is CASSTGAQYF. The CDR3, as DNA: TGTGCCAGCAGTACGGGGGCCCAGTACTTC.

This chain links TRBV19 with TRBJ2-2; 10 nucleotides match TRBD1. The CDR3 consists of 15 residues. Trimming took 7 bases from V and 6 from J; bases not matched to a gene: 8. CDR1 LNHDA and CDR2 SQIVND come from the germline V gene (reference sequence). The CDR3 here is CASTKTGGAAGELFF. In DNA, the CDR3 is TGTGCCAGTACCAAGACAGGGGGCGCAGCCGGGGAGCTGTTTTTT.

CDR3 sequence: CASSRLAGWSEYF. The DNA for the CDR3 is TGTGCCAGCAGTCGACTAGCGGGCTGGTCGGAGTACTTC. The chain uses TRBV6-5 and TRBJ2-5; 10 bases align to TRBD2. The J segment lost 12 bases and the V segment lost 5 bases, leaving 9 bases of the junction unmatched. Germline V lookup: CDR1 MNHEY, CDR2 SVGAGI. This CDR3 is 13 amino acids long.

This rearrangement joins TRBV7-9 to TRBJ1-2; TRBD1 agrees at 8 bases. V was pared by 1 base and J by 7 bases, with 2 bases of the junction left unmatched. Germline V gene lookup returns CDR1 SEHNR and CDR2 FQNEAQ (reference sequence). CDR3 length: 13 amino acids. The CDR3 here is CASSLGQGAGYTF. As DNA, the CDR3 is TGTGCCAGCAGCTTAGGCCAGGGGGCTGGCTACACCTTC.

The V gene is TRBV19, the J gene TRBJ2-1; 10 bases agree with TRBD2. V lost 6 bases, J lost 5 bases, and 13 bases stayed unmatched. This CDR3 has 17 amino acids. Looked up from germline, CDR1 is LNHDA and CDR2 is SQIVND (reference sequence). CDR3 residues: CASSDYEREGLDNEQFF. The CDR3 bases are TGTGCCAGTAGCGACTACGAGCGGGAGGGCCTCGACAATGAGCAGTTCTTC.

V and J are TRBV4-1 and TRBJ2-3, with D possibly being TRBD1 (6 bases). Trimming cost V 2 bases and J 4 bases, with 13 bases left between them. The CDR3 has 15 residues. Germline CDR1 reads MGHRA; CDR2 reads YSYEKL. CDR3: CASSQPDRLADTQYF. The CDR3 DNA follows: TGCGCCAGCAGCCAACCGGACAGATTAGCAGATACGCAGTATTTT.